This TCR beta chain emerged from a study of beta chain features in type 1 diabetes. The CDR3 is made up of 14 amino acids. The V and J ends lost 4 bases and 5 bases, in that order; junction bases with no gene match: 5. Germline V gene data show CDR1 as SGHAT and CDR2 as FQNNGV. Overall study findings and caveats: All four CD4+ subsets of Type 1 diabetes patients contained TCRB CDR3s that were moderately but significantly shorter.

Every bit of the isolated RNA underwent reverse transcription, so sequencing read expressed TCRB transcripts. Profiling relied on immunoSEQ multiplex PCR, and the TCRdb table lists in-frame clones only, not all of them. The sample lists about 260,000 clones; about 20% were seen once. This clone was counted only a few times. The antigen remains undetermined. The clonotype comes from a woman aged 40 to 50 with type 1 diabetes. Sample: naive CD4+ T cells from blood. V gene TRBV11-2 combines with J gene TRBJ2-5; 9 bases fit TRBD1. The CDR3, as DNA: TGTGCCAGCAGCTCCGGGACAGGGAGCGAGACCCAGTACTTC. The encoded protein is CASSSGTGSETQYF. The complete variable domain, with remaining parts taken from reference TRBV11-2 and TRBJ2-5, reads EAGVAQSPRYKIIEKRQSVAFWCNPISGHATLYWYQQILGQGPKLLIQFQNNGVVDDSQLPKDRFSAERLKGVDSTLKIQPAKLEDSAVYLCASSSGTGSETQYFGPGTRLLVL.